This T cell receptor (beta chain) emerged from a study of cytomegalovirus exposure and HLA in healthy donors. CDR3 length: 14 residues. Germline V gene data show CDR1 as KGHSH and CDR2 as LQKENI. V dropped 6 bases and J dropped 1 base, with 12 bases sitting between them. When sampled, the donors appeared nominally healthy, though they likely had unrecorded immune exposures. Both 60 Vbeta primers and 13 Jbeta primers went into the PCR. As handled by the study authors: Per a later analysis, the number of unique TCR beta chains was roughly 80 million, of which about 10 million were shared. The protocol was immunoSEQ multiplex PCR, while the TCRdb copy is restricted to in-frame clones and leaves out a portion. The V and J calls and clone size are taken from that table; D and trimming were inferred from the DNA. The sample has roughly 130,000 clones, 74% seen once.

Sequencing input: PBMCs. The sequence was obtained from a woman aged 50 to 60 in good health and CMV-seropositive. V is TRBV18 and J is TRBJ1-1; weak D call: TRBD1 (5 bases). The CDR3 sequence: CASSKPQGNTEAFF. As DNA, the CDR3 is TGTGCCAGCTCCAAACCTCAGGGGAACACTGAAGCTTTCTTT.